What follows describes a single T cell receptor beta chain. No antigen is known for it. The data were taken from a study of early T cells in non-severe SARS-CoV-2 infection. Across the study: Sequencing of bulk RNA from unsorted whole blood was done, without chain pairing. Study-level findings and limits: The study's VDJdb matching favored anti-spike CD8 responses and missed private and CD4 specificities.

In germline, CDR1 is SGHRS, CDR2 YFSETQ. This CDR3 has 14 residues. Deletions cut 3 bases from V and 2 bases from J, with 11 bases between. Individual cDNA molecules were tagged with unique molecular identifiers, the study reported. TCRdb re-analysed the 5' RACE reads in MiXCR, keeping a single row per CDR3 protein. The table shows fewer than 100,000 distinct CDR3 sequences, with around 11% occurring only once. Sequenced sample: whole blood. The clonotype was recovered from an adult who was a healthcare worker with PCR-confirmed SARS-CoV-2 infection or an uninfected control (not recorded which). J is TRBJ1-2 and V is TRBV5-1, with D perhaps matching TRBD1 (5 bases). The CDR3: CASSSQGRNYGYTF. The CDR3 DNA is TGCGCCAGCAGCTCCCAGGGCAGGAACTATGGCTACACCTTC.